This TCR beta chain stems from a study of shared clonotypes between healthy human individuals. Overall study results and limits: On the whole, naive subsets had larger estimated richness than memory subsets had.

Sequencing was at deep level. The repertoire was sequenced with immunoSEQ multiplex PCR; TCRdb's copy has only in-frame clones and lacks some. The sample carries 1.6 million or so clones, about 96% recorded once. The split of CD4+ cells yielded CD45RA+ naive and CD45RA-negative memory subsets. CDR1 is SSHAT and CDR2 is FNYEAQ in the germline V gene (reference sequence). Deletions cut 5 bases from V and 2 bases from J, with 15 bases between. This CDR3 contains 16 residues. Remarks on this clone: Its target is unknown.

This sequence joins TRBV7-7 and TRBJ2-2; tentative D call: TRBD1 (7 bases). The TCR was taken from a man aged 25 to 40 in good health. Material for sequencing was naive CD4+ T cells sorted from blood. Subset here: CD45RA+ positively selected. CDR3 coding DNA: TGTGCCAGCAGCCCAGGGGGGAGTCCAAACACCGGGGAGCTGTTTTTT. It yields the protein CASSPGGSPNTGELFF.